This is a list of T cell receptor beta chains from one sample in a study of cytomegalovirus exposure and HLA in healthy donors. Profiling relied on immunoSEQ multiplex PCR, and the TCRdb table lists in-frame clones only, not all of them. The repertoire has 150,000 to 200,000 clones, about four fifths of them found once; the top ten carry around 6%. Specimen: PBMCs. These receptor sequences come from a woman in her 30s in good health and CMV-seropositive. The CDR3 runs from the conserved cysteine through the conserved F or W. The D gene is left open where the match is weak. Where a row states a size, it is once, few, many or the class of an expanded clone; other rows omit it.

V gene: TRBV29-1; D gene: -; J gene: TRBJ2-5; clone size: -; CDR3 DNA: TGCAGCGTTGAAGCCGGGGATCCCTGGGAGCAGTACTTC; CDR3 protein: CSVEAGDPWEQYF
V gene: TRBV2; D gene: -; J gene: TRBJ1-1; clone size: -; CDR3 DNA: TGTGCCAGCAGTGAGTACAGCTACACTGAAGCTTTCTTT; CDR3 protein: CASSEYSYTEAFF
V gene: TRBV6-5; D gene: -; J gene: TRBJ1-1; clone size: -; CDR3 DNA: TGTGCCAGCCTAGTGTTCTCGGGGAGGGGAGAAGCTTTCTTT; CDR3 protein: CASLVFSGRGEAFF
V gene: TRBV4-1; D gene: TRBD2; J gene: TRBJ2-3; clone size: -; CDR3 DNA: TGCGCCAGCAGCCAGCTCCCGGGACTAGCGGGAGGGGCGAGAGATACGCAGTATTTT; CDR3 protein: CASSQLPGLAGGARDTQYF
V gene: TRBV18; D gene: TRBD1; J gene: TRBJ2-6; clone size: -; CDR3 DNA: TGTGCCAGCTCACCACCGGGACAGGGGGCGGCTGGGGCCAACGTCCTGACTTTC; CDR3 protein: CASSPPGQGAAGANVLTF
V gene: TRBV6-5; D gene: TRBD1; J gene: TRBJ1-1; clone size: -; CDR3 DNA: TGTGCCAGCAGCCCTGGGACAGCCGAAGCTTTCTTT; CDR3 protein: CASSPGTAEAFF
V gene: TRBV27; D gene: TRBD1; J gene: TRBJ2-5; clone size: -; CDR3 DNA: TGTGCCAGCAGTACAACCGGGACAGGAGGAGAGACCCAGTACTTC; CDR3 protein: CASSTTGTGGETQYF
V gene: TRBV4-3; D gene: TRBD1; J gene: TRBJ1-6; clone size: -; CDR3 DNA: TGCGCCAGCAGCCGCAGAACAGGGGAATGGGCTAATTCACCCCTCCACTTT; CDR3 protein: CASSRRTGEWANSPLHF
V gene: TRBV6-1; D gene: -; J gene: TRBJ1-4; clone size: -; CDR3 DNA: TGTGCCAGCACCCGGGACACCACTAATGAAAAACTGTTTTTT; CDR3 protein: CASTRDTTNEKLFF
V gene: TRBV14; D gene: TRBD1; J gene: TRBJ2-5; clone size: -; CDR3 DNA: TGTGCCAGCAGCCAAGTTTACACAGGGGAAGAGACCCAGTACTTC; CDR3 protein: CASSQVYTGEETQYF
V gene: TRBV5-1; D gene: -; J gene: TRBJ2-2; clone size: -; CDR3 DNA: TGCGCCAGCACCAGGCGGGAACCCACCGGGGAGCTGTTTTTT; CDR3 protein: CASTRREPTGELFF
V gene: TRBV29-1; D gene: TRBD1; J gene: TRBJ2-7; clone size: -; CDR3 DNA: TGCAGCGTTGTGCCCACAGGGGCCCCCTTGGCTTACGAGCAGTACTTC; CDR3 protein: CSVVPTGAPLAYEQYF
V gene: TRBV19; D gene: TRBD1; J gene: TRBJ2-7; clone size: -; CDR3 DNA: TGTGCCAGTAGACCCGGGACAGGGACCTACGAGCAGTACTTC; CDR3 protein: CASRPGTGTYEQYF
V gene: TRBV6-1; D gene: -; J gene: TRBJ1-2; clone size: -; CDR3 DNA: TGTGCCAGCAGTGATCAGGGACAACGAACGGCTAACTATGGCTACACCTTC; CDR3 protein: CASSDQGQRTANYGYTF
V gene: TRBV7-8; D gene: -; J gene: TRBJ1-1; clone size: -; CDR3 DNA: TGTGCCAGCAGCTTAGGTAGTTCGGGGGACACTGAAGCTTTCTTT; CDR3 protein: CASSLGSSGDTEAFF
V gene: TRBV6-5; D gene: -; J gene: TRBJ1-5; clone size: -; CDR3 DNA: TGTGCCAGCAGAGCCAGGACAGGCAATCAGCCCCAGCATTTT; CDR3 protein: CASRARTGNQPQHF
V gene: TRBV6-5; D gene: TRBD2; J gene: TRBJ2-5; clone size: -; CDR3 DNA: TGTGCCAGCAGTTACATAGGCGGGAGAGTATGGGAGACCCAGTACTTC; CDR3 protein: CASSYIGGRVWETQYF
V gene: TRBV10-3; D gene: -; J gene: TRBJ2-7; clone size: few; CDR3 DNA: TGTGCCGCGGGACAGTACGATAACTCCTACGAGCAGTACTTC; CDR3 protein: CAAGQYDNSYEQYF
V gene: TRBV10-3; D gene: TRBD2; J gene: TRBJ2-3; clone size: few; CDR3 DNA: TGTGCCATCAGGTTATCCGGGACTAGCGGTCTCAATACGCAGTATTTT; CDR3 protein: CAIRLSGTSGLNTQYF
V gene: TRBV2; D gene: -; J gene: TRBJ1-3; clone size: -; CDR3 DNA: TGTGCCAGCACCGTTAGCGCTGGAAACACCATATATTTT; CDR3 protein: CASTVSAGNTIYF
V gene: TRBV27; D gene: -; J gene: TRBJ2-2; clone size: -; CDR3 DNA: TGTGCCAGCAGCATTATCGTGGGTCAGGGTGGGGAGCTGTTTTTT; CDR3 protein: CASSIIVGQGGELFF
V gene: TRBV10-3; D gene: -; J gene: TRBJ2-4; clone size: once; CDR3 DNA: TGTGCCATCAGTCTCGAGAACTCCCTGACCAAAAACATTCAGTACTTC; CDR3 protein: CAISLENSLTKNIQYF
V gene: TRBV27; D gene: TRBD1; J gene: TRBJ1-6; clone size: -; CDR3 DNA: TGTGCCAGCAGCTGGACAGGTCTGGATTCACCCCTCCACTTT; CDR3 protein: CASSWTGLDSPLHF
V gene: TRBV5-4; D gene: -; J gene: TRBJ1-2; clone size: few; CDR3 DNA: TGTGCCAGCAGCTTAGACGGGATCAACTATGGCTACACCTTC; CDR3 protein: CASSLDGINYGYTF
V gene: TRBV11-2; D gene: -; J gene: TRBJ1-2; clone size: -; CDR3 DNA: TGTGCCAGCAGCTCACGACAGTCACCAACTAACTATGGCTACACCTTC; CDR3 protein: CASSSRQSPTNYGYTF
V gene: TRBV4-1; D gene: -; J gene: TRBJ2-2; clone size: -; CDR3 DNA: TGCGCCAGCAGCCAACTCAGGCGCGCGAACACCGGGGAGCTGTTTTTT; CDR3 protein: CASSQLRRANTGELFF
V gene: TRBV7-9; D gene: -; J gene: TRBJ2-7; clone size: -; CDR3 DNA: TGTGCCAGCAGCCCGGGTGCCTACGAGCAGTACTTC; CDR3 protein: CASSPGAYEQYF
V gene: TRBV7-3; D gene: -; J gene: TRBJ1-1; clone size: few; CDR3 DNA: TGTGCCAGCAGCTTAACGTCAACAGGGTCTGAAGCTTTCTTT; CDR3 protein: CASSLTSTGSEAFF
V gene: TRBV29-1; D gene: -; J gene: TRBJ1-6; clone size: -; CDR3 DNA: TGCAGCGTTGTCGCTTCCCTTTATGGCCGAACGGGAGATGGGGATAATTCACCCCTCCACTTT; CDR3 protein: CSVVASLYGRTGDGDNSPLHF
V gene: TRBV14; D gene: TRBD2; J gene: TRBJ2-1; clone size: -; CDR3 DNA: TGTGCCAGCAGCCCTTCGGGACTACCAGAGGAGCAGTTCTTC; CDR3 protein: CASSPSGLPEEQFF
V gene: TRBV28; D gene: -; J gene: TRBJ1-1; clone size: few; CDR3 DNA: TGTGCCAGCACCCAACCTCCAGCGGGGGCTGAAGCTTTCTTT; CDR3 protein: CASTQPPAGAEAFF
V gene: TRBV27; D gene: TRBD2; J gene: TRBJ2-1; clone size: -; CDR3 DNA: TGTGCCAGCAGTTTACAGGAACCGGGACTAGCGGGTGCCGGTCGGTTCTTC; CDR3 protein: CASSLQEPGLAGAGRFF
V gene: TRBV7-9; D gene: TRBD2; J gene: TRBJ2-7; clone size: -; CDR3 DNA: TGTGCCAGCAGCCCCGCCGAGCGGGAGGCTAACTACGAGCAGTACTTC; CDR3 protein: CASSPAEREANYEQYF
V gene: TRBV10-1; D gene: -; J gene: TRBJ2-7; clone size: -; CDR3 DNA: TGCGCCAGCAGTGAGAAGGTGAGGGACTACGAGCAGTACTTC; CDR3 protein: CASSEKVRDYEQYF
V gene: TRBV25-1; D gene: -; J gene: TRBJ1-4; clone size: few; CDR3 DNA: TGTGCCGCCCAGGGTGGTGAAAAACTGTTTTTT; CDR3 protein: CAAQGGEKLFF
V gene: TRBV5-1; D gene: TRBD2; J gene: TRBJ2-3; clone size: -; CDR3 DNA: TGCGCCAGCAGCCCTGGAGGGCGGGAGAGTTCAGATACGCAGTATTTT; CDR3 protein: CASSPGGRESSDTQYF
V gene: TRBV6-1; D gene: -; J gene: TRBJ2-7; clone size: -; CDR3 DNA: TGTGCCAGCAGTGAAGGGCTAGTATACTACGAGCAGTACTTC; CDR3 protein: CASSEGLVYYEQYF
V gene: TRBV29-1; D gene: TRBD1; J gene: TRBJ2-7; clone size: few; CDR3 DNA: TGCAGTGTTTCACAGGGGGGTTCCGAGCAGTACTTC; CDR3 protein: CSVSQGGSEQYF
V gene: TRBV7-2; D gene: -; J gene: TRBJ1-5; clone size: few; CDR3 DNA: TGTGCCAGCAGCTTAGTTGGGCGGCCCCAGCATTTT; CDR3 protein: CASSLVGRPQHF
V gene: TRBV5-1; D gene: TRBD1; J gene: TRBJ1-1; clone size: -; CDR3 DNA: TGCGCCAGCACCCGGGACAGGGCCATGAACACTGAAGCTTTCTTT; CDR3 protein: CASTRDRAMNTEAFF
V gene: TRBV4-1; D gene: TRBD1; J gene: TRBJ1-1; clone size: -; CDR3 DNA: TGCGCCAGCAGCCCTCACCTCGCGGACAGGGGCACTGAAGCTTTCTTT; CDR3 protein: CASSPHLADRGTEAFF
V gene: TRBV19; D gene: -; J gene: TRBJ2-5; clone size: -; CDR3 DNA: TGTGCCAGTAGTATCAAGGGGAACCCGGGAGAGACCCAGTACTTC; CDR3 protein: CASSIKGNPGETQYF
V gene: TRBV6-1; D gene: -; J gene: TRBJ2-6; clone size: medium-sized; CDR3 DNA: TGTGCCAGCAGTGAGCAGGACTCTGGGGCCAACGTCCTGACTTTC; CDR3 protein: CASSEQDSGANVLTF
V gene: TRBV19; D gene: -; J gene: TRBJ1-5; clone size: few; CDR3 DNA: TGTGCCAGTAGTTACACAGATACCAATCAGCCCCAGCATTTT; CDR3 protein: CASSYTDTNQPQHF
V gene: TRBV4-2; D gene: TRBD1; J gene: TRBJ1-4; clone size: -; CDR3 DNA: TGTGCCAGCAGCCAAGCACAGGGGAGTCCCTTACTGTTTTTT; CDR3 protein: CASSQAQGSPLLFF
V gene: TRBV6-1; D gene: TRBD2; J gene: TRBJ2-7; clone size: -; CDR3 DNA: TGTGCCAGCAGTGTTACTAGCGGTAGCTCCTACGAGCAGTACTTC; CDR3 protein: CASSVTSGSSYEQYF
V gene: TRBV11-2; D gene: -; J gene: TRBJ1-1; clone size: -; CDR3 DNA: TGTGCCAGCAGCTTTGGCCAAAACACTGAAGCTTTCTTT; CDR3 protein: CASSFGQNTEAFF